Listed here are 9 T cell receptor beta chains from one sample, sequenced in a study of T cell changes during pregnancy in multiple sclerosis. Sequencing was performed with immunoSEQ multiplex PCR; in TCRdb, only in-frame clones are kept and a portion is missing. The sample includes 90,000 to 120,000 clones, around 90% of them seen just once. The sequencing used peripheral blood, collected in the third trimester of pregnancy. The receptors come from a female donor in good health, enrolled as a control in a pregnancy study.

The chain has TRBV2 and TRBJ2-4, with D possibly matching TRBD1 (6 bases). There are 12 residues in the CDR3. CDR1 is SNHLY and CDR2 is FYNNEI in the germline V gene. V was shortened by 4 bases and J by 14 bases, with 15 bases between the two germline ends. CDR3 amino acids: CASSAPQGREYF. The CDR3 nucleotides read TGTGCCAGCAGTGCCCCACAGGGAAGGGAGTACTTC.

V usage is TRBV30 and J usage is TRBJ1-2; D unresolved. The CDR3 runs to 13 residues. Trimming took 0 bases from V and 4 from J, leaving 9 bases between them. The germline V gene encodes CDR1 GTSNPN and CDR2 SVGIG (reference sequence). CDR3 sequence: CAWSVAGAYGYTF. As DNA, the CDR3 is TGTGCCTGGAGTGTGGCAGGCGCCTATGGCTACACCTTC.

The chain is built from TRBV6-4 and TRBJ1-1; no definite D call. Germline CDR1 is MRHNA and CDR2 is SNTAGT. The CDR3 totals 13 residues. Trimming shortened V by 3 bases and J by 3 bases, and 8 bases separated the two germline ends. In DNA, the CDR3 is TGTGCCAGCAGTGAAGCCGGGGACACTGAAGCTTTCTTT. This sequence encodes CASSEAGDTEAFF.

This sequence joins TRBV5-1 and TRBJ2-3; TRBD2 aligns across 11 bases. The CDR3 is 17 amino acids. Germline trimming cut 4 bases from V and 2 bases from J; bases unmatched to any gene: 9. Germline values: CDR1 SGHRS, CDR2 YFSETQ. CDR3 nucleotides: TGCGCCAGCAGCCCGGGGGCTAGCGGGGGGACCACAGATACGCAGTATTTT. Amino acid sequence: CASSPGASGGTTDTQYF. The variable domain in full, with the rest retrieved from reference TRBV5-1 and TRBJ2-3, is KAGVTQTPRYLIKTRGQQVTLSCSPISGHRSVSWYQQTPGQGLQFLFEYFSETQRNKGNFPGRFSGRQFSNSRSEMNVSTLELGDSALYLCASSPGASGGTTDTQYFGPGTRLTVL.

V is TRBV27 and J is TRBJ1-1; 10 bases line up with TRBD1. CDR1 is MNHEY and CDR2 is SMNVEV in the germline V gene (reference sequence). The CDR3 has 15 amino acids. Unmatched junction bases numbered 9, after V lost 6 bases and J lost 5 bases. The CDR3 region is CASRPSDRGNTEAFF. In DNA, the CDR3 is TGTGCCAGCAGACCATCGGACAGGGGGAATACTGAAGCTTTCTTT.

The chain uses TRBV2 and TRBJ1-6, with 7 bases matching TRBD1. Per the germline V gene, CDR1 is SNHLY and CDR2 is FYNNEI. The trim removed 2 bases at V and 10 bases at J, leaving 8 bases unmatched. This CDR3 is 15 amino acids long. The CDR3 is CASSEQGGVGSPLHF. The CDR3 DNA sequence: TGTGCCAGCAGTGAACAAGGGGGCGTTGGGTCACCCCTCCACTTT.

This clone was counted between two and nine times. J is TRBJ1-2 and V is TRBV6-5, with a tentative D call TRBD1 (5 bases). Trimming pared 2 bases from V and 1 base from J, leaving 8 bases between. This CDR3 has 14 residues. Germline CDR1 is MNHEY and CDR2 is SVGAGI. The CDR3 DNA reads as TGTGCCAGCAGTTACGACAGAAATAACTATGGCTACACCTTC. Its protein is CASSYDRNNYGYTF.

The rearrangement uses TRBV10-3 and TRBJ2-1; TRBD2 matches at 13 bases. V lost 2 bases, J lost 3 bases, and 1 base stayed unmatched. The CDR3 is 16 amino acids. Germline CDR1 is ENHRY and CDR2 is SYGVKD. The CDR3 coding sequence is TGTGCCATCAGTGAGCGACTAGCGGGGGGCTACAATGAGCAGTTCTTC. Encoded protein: CAISERLAGGYNEQFF.

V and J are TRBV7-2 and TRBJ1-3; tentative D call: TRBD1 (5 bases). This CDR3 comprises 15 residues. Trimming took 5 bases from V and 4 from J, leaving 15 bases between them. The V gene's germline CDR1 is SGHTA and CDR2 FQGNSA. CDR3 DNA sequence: TGTGCCAGCAGCCTGGGGGGATGGGGGGGAAACACCATATATTTT. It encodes CASSLGGWGGNTIYF.